The 20 T cell receptor beta chains below all came from one sample that was sequenced in a study of blood T cell repertoires in COVID-19. Some clones are missing from TCRdb's copy, which holds only in-frame ones; the method was immunoSEQ multiplex PCR. The sample shows approximately 200,000 clones, about 87% of them seen only once. The sequenced sample was PBMCs or T cells enriched from blood (not recorded which). Receptors originate from a man between 18 and 29 years old with acute COVID-19.

This chain connects TRBV11-2 to TRBJ2-6; 7 bases fit TRBD1. The CDR3 runs to 16 residues. V gave up 6 bases and J gave up 0 bases; unmatched junction bases: 5. Germline assignment: CDR1 SGHAT and CDR2 FQNNGV. The CDR3 DNA reads TGTGCCAGCAGTTCCCAGGGGGTCTCTGGGGCCAACGTCCTGACTTTC. Its protein product is CASSSQGVSGANVLTF. Drawing the rest from reference TRBV11-2 and TRBJ2-6, the complete variable domain is EAGVAQSPRYKIIEKRQSVAFWCNPISGHATLYWYQQILGQGPKLLIQFQNNGVVDDSQLPKDRFSAERLKGVDSTLKIQPAKLEDSAVYLCASSSQGVSGANVLTFGAGSRLTVL.

The V gene is TRBV19, the J gene TRBJ2-2; TRBD2 is a possible D gene (6 bases). Trimming left V 5 bases short and J 2 bases short, with 24 bases between. The germline CDR1 and CDR2 sequences are LNHDA and SQIVND (reference sequence). The CDR3 runs to 19 residues. CDR3 nucleotide sequence: TGTGCCAGTAGTGCCTGGATGGCGGGGCGGGGCCAAAACACCGGGGAGCTGTTTTTT. Protein product: CASSAWMAGRGQNTGELFF. Filled out from reference TRBV19 and TRBJ2-2, the complete variable domain reads DGGITQSPKYLFRKEGQNVTLSCEQNLNHDAMYWYRQDPGQGLRLIYYSQIVNDFQKGDIAEGYSVSREKKESFPLTVTSAQKNPTAFYLCASSAWMAGRGQNTGELFFGEGSRLTVL.

The CDR3 here is CASSLLAQETQYF. In DNA form, the CDR3 reads TGTGCCAGCAGCTTGCTAGCGCAAGAGACCCAGTACTTC. The rearrangement links TRBV7-9 to TRBJ2-5; possibly TRBD2 for D (6 bases). V lost 3 bases, J lost 2 bases, and 7 bases lay in between. The CDR3 consists of 13 residues. Germline V lookup: CDR1 SEHNR, CDR2 FQNEAQ (reference sequence).

This clone was seen more than once but under ten times. The chain recombines TRBV6-5 with TRBJ1-1; D gene ambiguous. Per germline, CDR1 MNHEY and CDR2 SVGAGI. V lost 6 bases, J lost 4 bases, and 15 bases lay in between. This CDR3 comprises 14 residues. The CDR3 coding sequence is TGTGCCAGCAGCCTGCATTACGAGGGCACTGAAGCTTTCTTT. Protein sequence: CASSLHYEGTEAFF.

This clone was recorded once. The chain uses TRBV5-1 and TRBJ2-3; tentatively, D is TRBD1 (6 bases). Germline V gene sequence: CDR1 SGHRS, CDR2 YFSETQ. The CDR3 sequence is 14 residues long. V lost 4 bases and J 4 bases, leaving 13 bases between the germline ends. This chain's CDR3 is CASSPGQYSDTQYF. In nucleotides, the CDR3 is TGCGCCAGCAGCCCCGGACAGTACTCAGATACGCAGTATTTT. Together with reference TRBV5-1 and TRBJ2-3, the CDR3 gives the full variable domain: KAGVTQTPRYLIKTRGQQVTLSCSPISGHRSVSWYQQTPGQGLQFLFEYFSETQRNKGNFPGRFSGRQFSNSRSEMNVSTLELGDSALYLCASSPGQYSDTQYFGPGTRLTVL.

This rearrangement joins TRBV4-1 to TRBJ1-2; D may be TRBD1 (6 bases). V dropped 0 bases and J dropped 7 bases, with 6 bases sitting between them. Germline lookup yields CDR1 MGHRA and CDR2 YSYEKL. This CDR3 is 12 amino acids long. The CDR3 bases are TGCGCCAGCAGCCAAGAACAGGGTGGCTACACCTTC. Encoded protein: CASSQEQGGYTF.

The CDR3 protein is CASSNGTGGNEQYF. CDR3 coding DNA: TGCGCCAGCAGCAACGGGACAGGGGGCAACGAGCAGTACTTC. The chain is built from TRBV5-1 and TRBJ2-7; 12 bases match TRBD1. CDR1 SGHRS and CDR2 YFSETQ come from the germline V gene. The V and J ends lost 4 bases and 5 bases, in that order; junction bases with no gene match: 4. This CDR3 is built from 14 residues.

The chain uses TRBV28 and TRBJ1-2; tentative D call: TRBD1 (6 bases). The CDR3 runs to 12 residues. V was cut by 2 bases and J by 7 bases, with 8 bases left in between. The V gene's germline CDR1 is MDHEN and CDR2 SYDVKM. In DNA form, the CDR3 reads TGTGCCAGCAGTTTAGCCAGGGGTGGCTACACCTTC. It codes for CASSLARGGYTF.

The J gene is TRBJ1-1, the V gene TRBV19; TRBD1 is a possible D gene (5 bases). Trimming stripped 8 bases from V and 5 bases from J, with 21 bases between. Germline CDR1 LNHDA, CDR2 SQIVND (reference sequence). The CDR3 is 15 residues long. CDR3 sequence reads: CASQGPDTLGTEAFF. Here the CDR3 DNA reads TGTGCCAGTCAAGGCCCGGACACCCTGGGGACTGAAGCTTTCTTT.

The chain joins TRBV5-1 to TRBJ1-6; TRBD1 aligns across 10 bases. With V trimmed by 3 bases and J by 9 bases, 9 bases remained unmatched. The CDR3 runs to 16 residues. Germline loops: CDR1 SGHRS, CDR2 YFSETQ. The DNA of the CDR3 is TGCGCCAGCAGCTCAATGACAGGGGGCCATAGTTCACCCCTCCACTTT. Its translation is CASSSMTGGHSSPLHF.

J is TRBJ2-2 and V is TRBV4-1; TRBD2 matches at 11 bases. Germline V gene sequence: CDR1 MGHRA, CDR2 YSYEKL. The ends lost 4 bases at V and 7 bases at J; junction bases unmatched: 11. The CDR3 covers 17 residues. The CDR3 DNA is TGCGCCAGCAGCCCGTCCCCCGGGACTAGCGGAGGCGGGGAGCTGTTTTTT. This encodes CASSPSPGTSGGGELFF.

The gene calls are TRBV5-1 and TRBJ2-5, with D tentatively TRBD2 (5 bases). Germline loops: CDR1 SGHRS, CDR2 YFSETQ. There are 15 residues in the CDR3. V was pared by 1 base and J by 0 bases, with 10 bases between. This CDR3 is CASSLNAGNQETQYF. CDR3 nucleotide sequence: TGCGCCAGCAGCTTGAACGCCGGGAACCAAGAGACCCAGTACTTC.

The J gene is TRBJ1-2, the V gene TRBV19; D not resolved. The V and J ends lost 3 bases and 2 bases respectively, with 19 bases between them. This CDR3 has 17 residues. From germline, CDR1 is LNHDA and CDR2 SQIVND (reference sequence). The CDR3 DNA sequence: TGTGCCAGTAGTATCCTAGCGGGTAAAGGGAGCAACTATGGCTACACCTTC. Its protein is CASSILAGKGSNYGYTF. Combining the CDR3 with reference TRBV19 and TRBJ1-2 gives the whole variable domain DGGITQSPKYLFRKEGQNVTLSCEQNLNHDAMYWYRQDPGQGLRLIYYSQIVNDFQKGDIAEGYSVSREKKESFPLTVTSAQKNPTAFYLCASSILAGKGSNYGYTFGSGTRLTVV.

This rearrangement joins TRBV7-9 to TRBJ1-1; possibly TRBD1 for D (5 bases). This CDR3 has 16 amino acids. Germline V gene sequence: CDR1 SEHNR, CDR2 FQNEAQ (reference sequence). V was shortened by 1 base and J by 5 bases, with 17 bases between the two germline ends. The CDR3 spells CASSLGDGGVGTEAFF. For the CDR3, the DNA is TGTGCCAGCAGCTTAGGGGACGGAGGGGTAGGGACTGAAGCTTTCTTT.

The chain is built from TRBV19 and TRBJ2-4; tentative D call: TRBD2 (6 bases). V dropped 3 bases and J dropped 7 bases, with 22 bases sitting between them. Germline CDR1 reads LNHDA; CDR2 reads SQIVND (reference sequence). The CDR3 sequence is 17 residues long. The CDR3: CASSIGPGRIGGNIQYF. CDR3 nucleotide sequence: TGTGCCAGTAGTATCGGGCCGGGTCGGATCGGAGGGAACATTCAGTACTTC.

This rearrangement joins TRBV13 to TRBJ2-1; TRBD1 matches at 8 bases. The CDR3 runs to 18 residues. V gave up 5 bases and J gave up 8 bases; unmatched junction bases: 20. Germline V gene lookup returns CDR1 PRHDT and CDR2 FYEKMQ (reference sequence). The CDR3 DNA sequence: TGTGCCAGCAGCCCGTCCGGGACAGGCGTCCCGATGGGGGATGAGCAGTTCTTC. Translation gives CASSPSGTGVPMGDEQFF. The whole variable domain, remainder taken from reference TRBV13 and TRBJ2-1, is AAGVIQSPRHLIKEKRETATLKCYPIPRHDTVYWYQQGPGQDPQFLISFYEKMQSDKGSIPDRFSAQQFSDYHSELNMSSLELGDSALYFCASSPSGTGVPMGDEQFFGPGTRLTVL.

V is TRBV7-9 and J is TRBJ2-7; D not resolved. Germline CDR1 reads SEHNR; CDR2 reads FQNEAQ (reference sequence). The CDR3 has 12 amino acids. V was trimmed by 2 bases and J by 1 base, leaving 3 bases between them. The CDR3 nucleotides are TGTGCCAGCAGCTTACAATCCTACGAGCAGTACTTC. The encoded protein is CASSLQSYEQYF.

This chain links TRBV9 with TRBJ1-5; D perhaps matches TRBD1 (5 bases). V was clipped by 0 bases and J by 6 bases, with 13 bases between them. CDR1 SGDLS and CDR2 YYNGEE come from the germline V gene. This CDR3 contains 15 residues. In DNA, the CDR3 is TGTGCCAGCAGCGTAGGGGGGAGGGACGGTCAGCCCCAGCATTTT. Protein sequence: CASSVGGRDGQPQHF.

V and J are TRBV11-2 and TRBJ1-4; 8 positions agree with TRBD1. The CDR3 has 14 amino acids. Germline V gene sequence: CDR1 SGHAT, CDR2 FQNNGV. Trimming cost V 6 bases and J 5 bases; bases outside gene matches: 5. The CDR3 reads CASRTGAGNEKLFF. The CDR3 nucleotides are TGTGCCAGCAGGACAGGGGCAGGGAATGAAAAACTGTTTTTT.

V gene TRBV25-1 combines with J gene TRBJ1-1; D remains unclear. In germline, CDR1 is MGHDK, CDR2 SYGVNS. The CDR3 has 13 amino acids. The V and J ends lost 0 bases and 7 bases respectively, with 9 bases between them. Here the CDR3 DNA reads TGTGCCAGCAGTGAATATCCCTCGGGTGAAGCTTTCTTT. It translates to CASSEYPSGEAFF.